One TCR beta chain is described in this entry. The sample comes from a study of T cells in Graves' hyperthyroidism and ophthalmopathy. The investigators amplified TCR beta CDR3 regions from RNA transcripts. First-round RT-PCR of the TCR CDR3 relied on the HTBI primer set. MiXCR, applied by TCRdb to the multiplex PCR reads, yields one record per CDR3 protein. The sample contains over 200,000 distinct CDR3 sequences, roughly 18% of which appear only once. The patients, who ranged from 18 to 65 in age, presented with newly diagnosed hyperthyroidism lasting under 2 months. Trimming stripped 6 bases from V and 3 bases from J, with 12 bases between. Germline CDR1 and CDR2: MNHNS and SASEGT. CDR3 length: 14 amino acids.

Sample: blood. The clonotype was recovered from a man between 45 and 60 years old with Graves' hyperthyroidism. The chain joins TRBV6-1 to TRBJ2-1; no clear D. Here the CDR3 reads CASSQMADYNEQFF. DNA for the CDR3: TGTGCCAGCAGCCAAATGGCGGACTACAATGAGCAGTTCTTC.